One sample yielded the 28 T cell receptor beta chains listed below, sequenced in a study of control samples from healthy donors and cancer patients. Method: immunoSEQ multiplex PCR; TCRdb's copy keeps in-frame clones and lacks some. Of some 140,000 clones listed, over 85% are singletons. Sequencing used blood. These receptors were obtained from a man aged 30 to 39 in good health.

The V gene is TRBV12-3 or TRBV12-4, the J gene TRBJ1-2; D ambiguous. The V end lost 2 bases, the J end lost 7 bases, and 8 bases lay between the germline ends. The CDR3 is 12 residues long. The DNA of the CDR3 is TGTGCCAGCAGTTTACGTATGGGTGGCTACACCTTC. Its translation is CASSLRMGGYTF.

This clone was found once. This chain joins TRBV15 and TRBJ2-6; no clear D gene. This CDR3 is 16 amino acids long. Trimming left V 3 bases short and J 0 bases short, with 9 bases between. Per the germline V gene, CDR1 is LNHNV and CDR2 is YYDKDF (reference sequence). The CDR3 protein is CATSSIDTSGANVLTF. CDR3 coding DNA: TGTGCCACCAGCAGCATAGACACCTCTGGGGCCAACGTCCTGACTTTC. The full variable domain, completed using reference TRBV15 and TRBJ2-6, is DAMVIQNPRYQVTQFGKPVTLSCSQTLNHNVMYWYQQKSSQAPKLLFHYYDKDFNNEADTPDNFQSRRPNTSFCFLDIRSPGLGDTAMYLCATSSIDTSGANVLTFGAGSRLTVL.

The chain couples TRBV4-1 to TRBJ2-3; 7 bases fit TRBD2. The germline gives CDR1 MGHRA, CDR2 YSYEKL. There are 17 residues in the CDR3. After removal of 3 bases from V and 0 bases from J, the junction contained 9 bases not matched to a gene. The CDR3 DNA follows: TGCGCCAGCAGCCAGTTCAATAGCGGGCCGAGCACAGATACGCAGTATTTT. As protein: CASSQFNSGPSTDTQYF.

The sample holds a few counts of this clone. CDR3: CASSAQGRDTEAFF. The CDR3 nucleotides are TGTGCCAGCAGCGCACAGGGGAGGGACACTGAAGCTTTCTTT. This rearrangement joins TRBV11-3 to TRBJ1-1; TRBD1 agrees at 7 bases. The CDR3 is 14 amino acids. Germline V gene data show CDR1 as SGHNT and CDR2 as YENEEA. The J segment lost 3 bases and the V segment lost 5 bases, leaving 6 bases of the junction unmatched.

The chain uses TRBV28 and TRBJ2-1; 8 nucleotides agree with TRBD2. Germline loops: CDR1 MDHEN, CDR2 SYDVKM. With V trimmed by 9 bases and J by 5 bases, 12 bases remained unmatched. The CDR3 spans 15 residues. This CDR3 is CASQPVAGFHNEQFF. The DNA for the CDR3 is TGTGCCAGTCAACCGGTAGCGGGATTCCACAATGAGCAGTTCTTC.

This chain's CDR3 is CASSHSRGFEAFF. The CDR3 region has the DNA TGCGCCAGCAGCCACAGCAGGGGGTTTGAAGCTTTCTTT. The chain combines TRBV4-3 with TRBJ1-1; 7 nucleotides line up with TRBD1. Germline loops: CDR1 LGHNA, CDR2 YSLEER. This CDR3 comprises 13 residues. Trimming at V came to 3 bases and at J to 7 bases, leaving 5 bases not matched to a gene.

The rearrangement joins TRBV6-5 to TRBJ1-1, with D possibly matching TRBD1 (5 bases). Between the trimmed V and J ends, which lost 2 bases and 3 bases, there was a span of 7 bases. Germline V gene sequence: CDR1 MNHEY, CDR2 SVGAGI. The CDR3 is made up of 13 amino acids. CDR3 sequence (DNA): TGTGCCAGCAGTTACGGGGGATACACTGAAGCTTTCTTT. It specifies CASSYGGYTEAFF.

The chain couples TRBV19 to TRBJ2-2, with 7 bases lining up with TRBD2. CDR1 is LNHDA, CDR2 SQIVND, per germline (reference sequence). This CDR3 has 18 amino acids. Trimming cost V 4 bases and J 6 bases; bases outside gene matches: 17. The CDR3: CASSNRALTGGRAGELFF. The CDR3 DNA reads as TGTGCCAGTAGTAACCGGGCCCTGACGGGGGGTAGAGCCGGGGAGCTGTTTTTT.

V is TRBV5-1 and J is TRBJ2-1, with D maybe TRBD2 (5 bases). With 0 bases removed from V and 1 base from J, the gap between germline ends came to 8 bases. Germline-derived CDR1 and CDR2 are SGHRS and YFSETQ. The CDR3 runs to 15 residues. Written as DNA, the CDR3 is TGCGCCAGCAGCTTGGGAAGCGGATCCTACAATGAGCAGTTCTTC. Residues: CASSLGSGSYNEQFF.

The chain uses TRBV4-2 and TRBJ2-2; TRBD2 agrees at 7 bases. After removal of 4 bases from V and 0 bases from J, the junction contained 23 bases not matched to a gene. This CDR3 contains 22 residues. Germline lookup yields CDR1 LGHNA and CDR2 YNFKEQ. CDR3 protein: CASSLNKVSGEQDYANTGELFF. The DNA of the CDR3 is TGTGCCAGCAGCCTAAATAAAGTCAGCGGGGAGCAAGATTACGCGAACACCGGGGAGCTGTTTTTT.

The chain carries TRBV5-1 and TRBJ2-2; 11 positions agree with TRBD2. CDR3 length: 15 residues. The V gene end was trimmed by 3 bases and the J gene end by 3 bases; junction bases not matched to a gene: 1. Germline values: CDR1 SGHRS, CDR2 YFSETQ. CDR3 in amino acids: CASSSGLADTGELFF. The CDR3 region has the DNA TGCGCCAGCAGCTCGGGACTAGCGGACACCGGGGAGCTGTTTTTT.

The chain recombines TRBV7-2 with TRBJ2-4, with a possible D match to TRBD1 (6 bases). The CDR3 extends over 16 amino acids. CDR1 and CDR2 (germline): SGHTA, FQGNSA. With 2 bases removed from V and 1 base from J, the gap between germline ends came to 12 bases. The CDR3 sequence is CASSLNWGQAKNIQYF. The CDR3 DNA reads TGTGCCAGCAGCTTAAATTGGGGGCAGGCCAAAAACATTCAGTACTTC.

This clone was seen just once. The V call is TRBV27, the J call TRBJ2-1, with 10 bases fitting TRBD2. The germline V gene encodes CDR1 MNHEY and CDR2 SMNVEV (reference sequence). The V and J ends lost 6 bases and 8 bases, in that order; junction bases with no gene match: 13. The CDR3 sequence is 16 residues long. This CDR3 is CASRSRWTSGGDEQFF. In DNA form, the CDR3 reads TGTGCCAGCAGAAGCCGATGGACTAGCGGTGGGGATGAGCAGTTCTTC.

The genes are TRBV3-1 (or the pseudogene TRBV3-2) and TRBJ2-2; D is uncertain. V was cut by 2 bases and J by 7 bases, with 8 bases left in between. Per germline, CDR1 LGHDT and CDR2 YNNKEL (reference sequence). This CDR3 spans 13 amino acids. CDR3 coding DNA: TGTGCCAGCAGCCAATTAGGAGTCGGGGAGCTGTTTTTT. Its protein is CASSQLGVGELFF.

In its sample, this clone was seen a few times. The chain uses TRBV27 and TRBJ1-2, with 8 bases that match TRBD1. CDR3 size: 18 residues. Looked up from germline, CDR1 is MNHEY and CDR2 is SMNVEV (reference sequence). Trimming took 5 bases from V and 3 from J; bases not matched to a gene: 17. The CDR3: CASSPLGQGSGLYYGYTF. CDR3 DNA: TGTGCCAGCAGTCCACTCGGACAGGGATCGGGTCTCTACTATGGCTACACCTTC.

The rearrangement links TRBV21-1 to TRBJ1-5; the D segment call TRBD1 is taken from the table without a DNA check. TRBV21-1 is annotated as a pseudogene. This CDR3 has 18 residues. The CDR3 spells CASSKGKSGQGGDQPQHF. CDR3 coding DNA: TGTGCCAGCAGCAAAGGAAAATCTGGGCAGGGGGGAGATCAGCCCCAGCATTTT.

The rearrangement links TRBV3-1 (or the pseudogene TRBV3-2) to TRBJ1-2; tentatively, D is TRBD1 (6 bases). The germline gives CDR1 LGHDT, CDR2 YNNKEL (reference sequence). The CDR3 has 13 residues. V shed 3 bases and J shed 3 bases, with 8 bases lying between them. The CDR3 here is CASSQGADYGYTF. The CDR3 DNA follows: TGTGCCAGCAGCCAGGGGGCTGACTATGGCTACACCTTC.

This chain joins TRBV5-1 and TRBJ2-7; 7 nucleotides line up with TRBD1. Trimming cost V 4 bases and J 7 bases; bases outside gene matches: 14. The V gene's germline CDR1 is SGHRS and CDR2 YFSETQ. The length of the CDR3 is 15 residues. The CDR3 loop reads CASSTIPGQDGEQYF. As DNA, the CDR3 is TGCGCCAGCAGCACAATACCCGGACAGGATGGGGAGCAGTACTTC.

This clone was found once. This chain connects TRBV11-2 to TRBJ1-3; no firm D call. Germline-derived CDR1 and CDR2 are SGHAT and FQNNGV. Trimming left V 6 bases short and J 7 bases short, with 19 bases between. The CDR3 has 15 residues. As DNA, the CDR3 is TGTGCCAGCAGTTTTACCGGGATTATAGGGAACACCATATATTTT. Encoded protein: CASSFTGIIGNTIYF.

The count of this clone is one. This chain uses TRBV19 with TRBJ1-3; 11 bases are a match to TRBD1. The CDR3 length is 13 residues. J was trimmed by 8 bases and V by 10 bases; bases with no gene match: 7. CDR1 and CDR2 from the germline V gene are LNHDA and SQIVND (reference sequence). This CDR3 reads CATLDRGLDTIYF. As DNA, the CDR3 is TGTGCCACCCTGGACAGGGGGCTGGACACCATATATTTT. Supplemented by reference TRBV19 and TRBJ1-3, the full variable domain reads DGGITQSPKYLFRKEGQNVTLSCEQNLNHDAMYWYRQDPGQGLRLIYYSQIVNDFQKGDIAEGYSVSREKKESFPLTVTSAQKNPTAFYLCATLDRGLDTIYFGEGSWLTVV.

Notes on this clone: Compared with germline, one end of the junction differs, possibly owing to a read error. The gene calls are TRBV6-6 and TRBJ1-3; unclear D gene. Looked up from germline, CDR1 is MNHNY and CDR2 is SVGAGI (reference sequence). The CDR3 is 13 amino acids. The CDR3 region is CASTSHPGDTIYF. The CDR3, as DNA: TGTGCCAGCACCTCACACCCTGGAGACACCATATATTTT.

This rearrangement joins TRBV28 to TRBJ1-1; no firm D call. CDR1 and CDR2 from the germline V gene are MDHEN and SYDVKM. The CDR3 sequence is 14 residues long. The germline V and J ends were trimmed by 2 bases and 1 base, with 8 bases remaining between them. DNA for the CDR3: TGTGCCAGCAGTTTAGTGGTAAGGAACACTGAAGCTTTCTTT. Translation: CASSLVVRNTEAFF. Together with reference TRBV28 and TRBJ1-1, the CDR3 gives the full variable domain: DVKVTQSSRYLVKRTGEKVFLECVQDMDHENMFWYRQDPGLGLRLIYFSYDVKMKEKGDIPEGYSVSREKKERFSLILESASTNQTSMYLCASSLVVRNTEAFFGQGTRLTVV.

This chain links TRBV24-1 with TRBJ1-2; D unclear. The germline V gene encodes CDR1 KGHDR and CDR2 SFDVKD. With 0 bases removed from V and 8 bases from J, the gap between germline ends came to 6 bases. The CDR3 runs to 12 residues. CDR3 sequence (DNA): TGTGCCACCAGTGATTTGCGCGGGGGCTACACCTTC. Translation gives CATSDLRGGYTF.

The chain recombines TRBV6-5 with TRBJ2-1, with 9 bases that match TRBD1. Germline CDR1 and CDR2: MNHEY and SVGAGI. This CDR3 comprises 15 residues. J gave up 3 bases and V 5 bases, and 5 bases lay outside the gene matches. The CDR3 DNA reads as TGTGCCAGCAGTCCGGGACAGGGTTTCTACAATGAGCAGTTCTTC. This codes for CASSPGQGFYNEQFF.

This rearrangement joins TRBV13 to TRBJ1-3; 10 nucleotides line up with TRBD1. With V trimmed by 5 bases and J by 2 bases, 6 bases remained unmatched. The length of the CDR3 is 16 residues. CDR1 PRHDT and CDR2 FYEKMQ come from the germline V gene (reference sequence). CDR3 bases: TGTGCCAGCAGCCAACGGGACAGGGGAACTGGAAACACCATATATTTT. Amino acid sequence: CASSQRDRGTGNTIYF.

This chain's CDR3 is CASNENWEFSNQPQHF. The CDR3 bases are TGTGCCAGCAACGAAAACTGGGAGTTTAGCAATCAGCCCCAGCATTTT. The rearrangement links TRBV28 to TRBJ1-5, with D unclear. V was shortened by 7 bases and J by 0 bases, with 16 bases between the two germline ends. The germline V gene has CDR1 MDHEN and CDR2 SYDVKM. CDR3 length equals 16 residues.

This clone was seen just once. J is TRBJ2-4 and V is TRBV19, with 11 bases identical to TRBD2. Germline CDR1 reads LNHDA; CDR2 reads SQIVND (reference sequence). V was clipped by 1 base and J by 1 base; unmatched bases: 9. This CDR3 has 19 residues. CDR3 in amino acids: CASSIAVLAGEVAKNIQYF. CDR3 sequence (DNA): TGTGCCAGTAGTATAGCTGTACTAGCGGGAGAGGTGGCCAAAAACATTCAGTACTTC.

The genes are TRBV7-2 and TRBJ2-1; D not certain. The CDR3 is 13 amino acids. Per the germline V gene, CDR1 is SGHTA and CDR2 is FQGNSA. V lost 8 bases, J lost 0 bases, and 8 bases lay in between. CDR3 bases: TGTGCCAGCCGCATGAGCTCCTACAATGAGCAGTTCTTC. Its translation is CASRMSSYNEQFF.